The clone carrying this T cell receptor (beta chain) was found a few times. Its antigen is currently unknown. This CDR3 is 13 amino acids long. V was shortened by 3 bases and J by 2 bases, with 6 bases between the two germline ends. Germline CDR1 is SGHTA and CDR2 is FQGNSA. This specimen comes from a study of beta chain features in type 1 diabetes. General study results and limits: Among patients with Type 1 diabetes, TCRB CDR3s were moderately but significantly shorter in every one of the four CD4+ subsets. Insertions were fewer and deletions more numerous at VDJ junctions in type 1 diabetes patients.

All of the isolated RNA was reverse transcribed, so expressed TCRB transcripts were sequenced. Assay used: immunoSEQ multiplex PCR; TCRdb lists only in-frame clones, some missing. The profile shows a few hundred thousand clones, about 25% of them singletons. The sequencing input was central memory CD4+ T cells from blood. This receptor was obtained from a man aged 25 to 45 in good health. The chain carries TRBV7-2 and TRBJ2-3; D is unresolved. The CDR3 sequence: CASSLTNTDTQYF. DNA for the CDR3: TGTGCCAGCAGCTTGACCAACACAGATACGCAGTATTTT.